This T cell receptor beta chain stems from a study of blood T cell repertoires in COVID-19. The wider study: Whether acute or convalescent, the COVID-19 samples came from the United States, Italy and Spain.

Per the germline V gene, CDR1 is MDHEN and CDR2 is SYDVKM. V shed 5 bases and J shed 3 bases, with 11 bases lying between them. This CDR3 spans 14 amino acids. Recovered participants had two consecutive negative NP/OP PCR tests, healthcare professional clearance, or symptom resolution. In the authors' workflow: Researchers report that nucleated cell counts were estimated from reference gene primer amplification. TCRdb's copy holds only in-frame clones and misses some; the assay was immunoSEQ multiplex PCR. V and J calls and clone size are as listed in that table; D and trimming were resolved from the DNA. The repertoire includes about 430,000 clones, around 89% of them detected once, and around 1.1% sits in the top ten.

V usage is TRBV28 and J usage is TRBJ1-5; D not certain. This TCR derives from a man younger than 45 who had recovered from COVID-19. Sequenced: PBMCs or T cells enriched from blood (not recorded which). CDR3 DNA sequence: TGTGCCAGCAGTCCCGGAGAATTCAATCAGCCCCAGCATTTT. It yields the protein CASSPGEFNQPQHF.